Presented here are 22 T cell receptor beta chains from one specimen sequenced in a study of blood T cell repertoires in COVID-19. Measured with immunoSEQ multiplex PCR; TCRdb has only the in-frame clones, and not every one. The table lists 150,000 or so clones, about 80% of them singletons. Sequencing input: peripheral blood. Source of these receptors: a woman aged 55-69 years with acute or convalescent COVID-19.

The rearrangement links TRBV11-2 to TRBJ2-6; D may be TRBD2 (5 bases). Germline values: CDR1 SGHAT, CDR2 FQNNGV. The CDR3 has 16 amino acids. V lost 5 bases to trimming and J lost 4 bases, with 15 bases between them. The CDR3 bases are TGTGCCAGCAGCATTCTCAGCGGTGCGGGGGCCAACGTCCTGACTTTC. It codes for CASSILSGAGANVLTF.

This clone was counted once. The DNA for the CDR3 is TGTGCCACCGGGACATTGAACACTGAAGCTTTCTTT. Translated: CATGTLNTEAFF. J is TRBJ1-1 and V is TRBV28; tentative D call: TRBD1 (6 bases). V was clipped by 10 bases and J by 0 bases, with 9 bases between them. The CDR3 loop spans 12 amino acids. Germline V gene lookup returns CDR1 MDHEN and CDR2 SYDVKM.

The chain employs TRBV19 and TRBJ1-3; D is unclear. Germline V lookup: CDR1 LNHDA, CDR2 SQIVND (reference sequence). The CDR3 runs 12 residues. Trimming removed 2 bases from V and 4 bases from J, with 3 bases in between. The CDR3 protein is CASSISGNTIYF. The CDR3 DNA reads as TGTGCCAGTAGTATAAGCGGAAACACCATATATTTT.

A single count supports this clone. The genes are TRBV11-3 and TRBJ1-6; 9 bases map to TRBD1. The germline V gene encodes CDR1 SGHNT and CDR2 YENEEA. The V and J ends lost 5 bases and 7 bases, in that order; junction bases with no gene match: 6. The CDR3 spans 15 residues. The CDR3 loop is CASSRLQGANSPLHF. CDR3 DNA: TGTGCCAGCAGCCGATTACAGGGGGCGAATTCACCCCTCCACTTT.

This clone was detected a few times. The chain couples TRBV7-2 to TRBJ1-1; D gene ambiguous. This CDR3 spans 14 amino acids. Germline assignment: CDR1 SGHTA and CDR2 FQGNSA. The germline V and J ends were trimmed by 6 bases and 2 bases, with 13 bases remaining between them. CDR3 in amino acids: CASSPWEGNTEAFF. CDR3 nucleotides: TGTGCCAGCAGTCCATGGGAGGGAAACACTGAAGCTTTCTTT. Full variable domain (remainder filled in from reference TRBV7-2 and TRBJ1-1): GAGVSQSPSNKVTEKGKDVELRCDPISGHTALYWYRQSLGQGLEFLIYFQGNSAPDKSGLPSDRFSAERTGGSVSTLTIQRTQQEDSAVYLCASSPWEGNTEAFFGQGTRLTVV.

The chain joins TRBV9 to TRBJ1-3; D is undetermined. Trimming removed 0 bases at V and 2 bases at J, with 6 bases between. The CDR3 covers 14 residues. CDR1 is SGDLS, CDR2 YYNGEE, per germline. For the CDR3, the DNA is TGTGCCAGCAGCGTAGCGGGTCCTGGAAACACCATATATTTT. Residues: CASSVAGPGNTIYF.

The V call is TRBV28, the J call TRBJ2-7; 7 bases are a match to TRBD1. J was trimmed by 6 bases and V by 5 bases; bases with no gene match: 4. The V gene's germline CDR1 is MDHEN and CDR2 SYDVKM. This CDR3 has 12 residues. CDR3 amino acids: CASSTTGREQYF. In nucleotides, the CDR3 is TGTGCCAGCAGTACGACAGGGCGCGAGCAGTACTTC.

The V call is TRBV29-1, the J call TRBJ2-3, with D possibly being TRBD2 (6 bases). The germline V and J ends were trimmed by 3 bases and 0 bases, with 16 bases remaining between them. Germline V gene sequence: CDR1 SQVTM, CDR2 ANQGSEA. CDR3 length: 16 amino acids. The CDR3 loop is CSVDPSPGASTDTQYF. In nucleotides, the CDR3 is TGCAGCGTTGATCCCTCTCCGGGAGCTAGCACAGATACGCAGTATTTT.

The V and J genes are TRBV6-5 and TRBJ1-2, with 11 positions matching TRBD1. CDR1 is MNHEY, CDR2 SVGAGI, per germline. The V segment lost 2 bases and the J segment 3 bases; nucleotides outside the gene matches: 5. This CDR3 region has 16 residues. For the CDR3, the DNA is TGTGCCAGCAGTTACCGGACAGGGGGCGCCCACTATGGCTACACCTTC. This sequence encodes CASSYRTGGAHYGYTF.

This clone appeared once. V usage is TRBV19 and J usage is TRBJ2-7; a weak D match, TRBD2 (6 bases). Trimming shortened V by 4 bases and J by 1 base, and 14 bases separated the two germline ends. The CDR3 loop spans 15 amino acids. Germline CDR1 and CDR2: LNHDA and SQIVND (reference sequence). The CDR3 here is CASSRSWGESYEQYF. In DNA, the CDR3 is TGTGCCAGTAGTAGAAGCTGGGGGGAATCCTACGAGCAGTACTTC.

This chain uses TRBV28 with TRBJ2-3; D remains unclear. CDR1 and CDR2 from the germline V gene are MDHEN and SYDVKM. Trimming stripped 6 bases from V and 6 bases from J, with 10 bases between. The CDR3 runs 12 residues. The CDR3 sequence: CASSPPRDTQYF. The CDR3 nucleotides are TGTGCCAGCAGCCCCCCCCGGGATACGCAGTATTTT.

The chain uses TRBV30 and TRBJ2-5, with TRBD2 matching over 8 bases. This CDR3 has 13 residues. Trimming took 2 bases from V and 3 from J; bases not matched to a gene: 2. The V gene's germline CDR1 is GTSNPN and CDR2 SVGIG (reference sequence). CDR3 nucleotides: TGTGCCTGGAGTTTTAGCGGGAAAGAGACCCAGTACTTC. Encoded protein: CAWSFSGKETQYF.

This sequence joins TRBV19 and TRBJ2-5, with a tentative D call TRBD2 (5 bases). The V gene lost 3 bases and the J gene lost 2 bases, with 19 bases spanning the gap. Looked up from germline, CDR1 is LNHDA and CDR2 is SQIVND (reference sequence). The CDR3 runs 17 residues. CDR3 sequence reads: CASSIGKMRPEQETQYF. The DNA of the CDR3 is TGTGCCAGTAGTATCGGGAAAATGCGGCCCGAACAAGAGACCCAGTACTTC.

This chain joins TRBV5-1 and TRBJ2-7; D possibly corresponds to TRBD1 (5 bases). The V gene lost 3 bases and the J gene lost 4 bases, with 8 bases spanning the gap. The germline V gene has CDR1 SGHRS and CDR2 YFSETQ. This CDR3 contains 12 residues. CDR3 bases: TGCGCCAGCAGCTCCCAGGGTTACGAGCAGTACTTC. Its protein is CASSSQGYEQYF.

The rearrangement uses TRBV30 and TRBJ2-7; no definite D call. Trimming took 0 bases from V and 2 from J, leaving 8 bases between them. The CDR3 spans 13 residues. Germline assignment: CDR1 GTSNPN and CDR2 SVGIG (reference sequence). CDR3: CAWSVDFAYEQYF. The DNA for the CDR3 is TGTGCCTGGAGTGTTGACTTTGCCTACGAGCAGTACTTC.

This sequence joins TRBV11-3 and TRBJ2-2; D may be TRBD2 (6 bases). The CDR3 contains 15 residues. Germline CDR1 is SGHNT and CDR2 is YENEEA. The V end lost 5 bases, the J end lost 6 bases, and 16 bases lay between the germline ends. The CDR3 is CASSLGGVRAGELFF. Written as DNA, the CDR3 is TGTGCCAGCAGCCTGGGGGGAGTTCGGGCCGGGGAGCTGTTTTTT.

This chain links TRBV28 with TRBJ1-4; 7 bases fit TRBD1. The germline V gene has CDR1 MDHEN and CDR2 SYDVKM. The CDR3 sequence is 13 residues long. V lost 8 bases and J lost 7; bases outside the gene matches: 7. This CDR3 is CASGPGTAEKLFF. The CDR3 DNA reads as TGTGCCAGCGGCCCCGGGACAGCTGAAAAACTGTTTTTT.

The rearrangement links TRBV19 to TRBJ1-3; the D gene is possibly TRBD1 (6 bases). The CDR3 covers 15 residues. Looked up from germline, CDR1 is LNHDA and CDR2 is SQIVND (reference sequence). The V end was cut by 6 bases, the J end by 0 bases, with 12 bases between. CDR3 DNA: TGTGCCAGTAGGAAGGACAGTATCTCTGGAAACACCATATATTTT. It yields the protein CASRKDSISGNTIYF. Full variable domain (missing parts from reference TRBV19 and TRBJ1-3): DGGITQSPKYLFRKEGQNVTLSCEQNLNHDAMYWYRQDPGQGLRLIYYSQIVNDFQKGDIAEGYSVSREKKESFPLTVTSAQKNPTAFYLCASRKDSISGNTIYFGEGSWLTVV.

The chain links TRBV28 to TRBJ1-2; TRBD1 is a possible D gene (6 bases). The CDR3 covers 13 residues. Germline V gene data show CDR1 as MDHEN and CDR2 as SYDVKM. V was pared by 10 bases and J by 2 bases, with 14 bases between. The CDR3 DNA follows: TGTGCCACCGGACGGGGGGCGAACTATGGCTACACCTTC. Translating it yields CATGRGANYGYTF.

The CDR3 region has the DNA TGTGCCTGGAATAATAGAGCCGGGGTGAGAAGCTATGGCTACACCTTC. Translating it yields CAWNNRAGVRSYGYTF. The chain carries TRBV30 and TRBJ1-2; D unclear. Germline V gives CDR1 GTSNPN, CDR2 SVGIG (reference sequence). Trimming removed 4 bases from V and 4 bases from J, with 22 bases in between. The CDR3 consists of 16 residues.

The rearrangement uses TRBV19 and TRBJ2-6; 10 bases fit TRBD1. CDR1 is LNHDA and CDR2 is SQIVND in the germline V gene (reference sequence). Trimming cost V 5 bases and J 0 bases; bases outside gene matches: 10. This CDR3 spans 19 amino acids. The CDR3 nucleotides read TGTGCCAGTAGTGTCCGACAGGGGGCGTTCTACTCTGGGGCCAACGTCCTGACTTTC. Its translation is CASSVRQGAFYSGANVLTF.

The chain links TRBV24-1 to TRBJ2-1, with 8 bases identical to TRBD1. Germline V gene sequence: CDR1 KGHDR, CDR2 SFDVKD. The CDR3 is 15 amino acids. V was pared by 4 bases and J by 9 bases, with 10 bases of the junction left unmatched. As DNA, the CDR3 is TGTGCCACCAGTGACCCCGGGACAGGAACAGGTGAGCAGTTCTTC. Its protein product is CATSDPGTGTGEQFF.